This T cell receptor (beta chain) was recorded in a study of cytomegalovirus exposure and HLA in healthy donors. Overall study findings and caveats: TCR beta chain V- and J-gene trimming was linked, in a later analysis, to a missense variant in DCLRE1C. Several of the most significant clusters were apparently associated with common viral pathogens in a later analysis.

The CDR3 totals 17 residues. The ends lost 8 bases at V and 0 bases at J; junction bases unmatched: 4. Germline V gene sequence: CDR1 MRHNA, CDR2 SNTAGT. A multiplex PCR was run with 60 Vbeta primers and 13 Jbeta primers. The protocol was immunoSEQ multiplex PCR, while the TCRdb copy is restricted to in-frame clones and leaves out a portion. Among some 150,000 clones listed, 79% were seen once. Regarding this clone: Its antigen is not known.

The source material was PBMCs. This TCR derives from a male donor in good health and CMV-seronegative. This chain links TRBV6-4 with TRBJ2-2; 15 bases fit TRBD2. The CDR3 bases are TGTGCCAGCGGGGGGACTAGCGGGGGGTCGAACACCGGGGAGCTGTTTTTT. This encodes CASGGTSGGSNTGELFF.